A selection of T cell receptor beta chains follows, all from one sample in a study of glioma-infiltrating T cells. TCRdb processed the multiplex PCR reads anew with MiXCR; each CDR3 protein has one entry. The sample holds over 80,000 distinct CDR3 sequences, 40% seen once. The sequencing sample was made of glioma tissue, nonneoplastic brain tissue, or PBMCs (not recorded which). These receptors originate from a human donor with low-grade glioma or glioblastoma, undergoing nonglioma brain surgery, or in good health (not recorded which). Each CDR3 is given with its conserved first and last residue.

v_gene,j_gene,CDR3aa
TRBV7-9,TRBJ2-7,CASSLVGYEQYF
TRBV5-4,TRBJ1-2,CASSFDRVSGYGYTF
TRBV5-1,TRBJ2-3,CASSLIAGGSTDTQYF
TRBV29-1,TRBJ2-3,CSVEGDTDMQYF
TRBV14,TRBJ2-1,CASSQLPGQGMNEQFF
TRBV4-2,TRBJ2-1,CASSQPGTRSNEQFF
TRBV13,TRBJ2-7,CASSFGTGKGYEQYF
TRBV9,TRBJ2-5,CASSVEEWPQETQYF
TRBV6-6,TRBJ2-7,CASSYGESWLPNEQYF
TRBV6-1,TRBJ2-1,CASSTGTGEYEQFF
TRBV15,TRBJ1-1,CATSNTGVEAFF
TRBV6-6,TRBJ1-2,CASSLSTSNYGNTF
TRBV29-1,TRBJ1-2,CSVEYRGGYTF
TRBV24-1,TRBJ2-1,CATSEPGTGGVNEQFF
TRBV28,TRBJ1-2,CASSPADRVNGYTF
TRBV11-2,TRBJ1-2,CASSYWGDGYTF
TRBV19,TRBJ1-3,CASSFAGTGSGNTIYF
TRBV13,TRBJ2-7,CASSWKGEQYF
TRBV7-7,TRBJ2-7,CASSATRTGEQYF
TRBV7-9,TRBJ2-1,CASSLGTGLNEQFF
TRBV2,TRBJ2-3,CASRVGDTQYF
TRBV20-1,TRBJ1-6,CSAQRPNSPLHF
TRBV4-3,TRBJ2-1,CASSPGATYNEQFF
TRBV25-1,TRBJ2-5,CASSEGGGWETQYF
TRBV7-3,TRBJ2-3,CASSRTSGGSDTQYF
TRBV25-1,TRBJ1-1,CASSRTGLNTEAFF
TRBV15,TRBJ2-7,CATSRDQESSYEQYF
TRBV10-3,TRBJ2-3,CAISGASGSLTDTQYF
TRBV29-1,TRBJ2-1,CSVGQGQSSYNEQFF
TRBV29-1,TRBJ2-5,CSVGGLAGVAKTQYF
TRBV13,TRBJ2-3,CASSLRTSGSTDTQYF
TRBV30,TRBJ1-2,CAWDRTASNYGYTF
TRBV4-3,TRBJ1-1,CASSEKVGSTEAFF
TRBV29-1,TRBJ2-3,CSVGKSGDTQYF
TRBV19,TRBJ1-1,CASSPDFGSEAFF
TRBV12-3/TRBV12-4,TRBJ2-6,CASSPGGAPGANVLTF
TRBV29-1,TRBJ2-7,CSVEDTVGYEQYF
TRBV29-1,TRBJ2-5,CSGGHETQYF
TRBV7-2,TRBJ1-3,CASSPQGAGNTIYF
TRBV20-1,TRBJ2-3,CSASPASGTTDTQYF
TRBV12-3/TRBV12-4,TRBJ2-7,CASSLRVESYEQYF
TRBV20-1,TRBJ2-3,CSADGGENTQYF
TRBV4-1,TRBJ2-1,CASSLRGTSGGKNEQFF
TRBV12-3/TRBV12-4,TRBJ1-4,CASSPGQLTFNEKLFF
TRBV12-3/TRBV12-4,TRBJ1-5,CASSFEAGTGEGQPQHF